Here is one TCR beta chain with its context. This sample is part of a study of blood T cell repertoires in COVID-19. Per the study methods: Estimation of nucleated cell counts was performed using reference gene primer amplification. The assay was immunoSEQ multiplex PCR, and TCRdb's table has in-frame clones only and misses some. D and trimming were read from the DNA, whereas the V and J calls and clone size are those reported in that table. Among some 290,000 clones, around 91% were seen once, and the ten largest hold roughly 1%. CDR1 SGHAT and CDR2 FQNNGV come from the germline V gene. The V end lost 5 bases, the J end lost 8 bases, and 15 bases lay between the germline ends. The CDR3 extends over 14 amino acids.

The sample taken for sequencing was peripheral blood. This receptor was identified in a woman aged 40-49 years with COVID-19, enrolled during active disease. The J gene is TRBJ1-4, the V gene TRBV11-2; D gene unclear. Written as DNA, the CDR3 is TGTGCCAGCAGCCGGACCCCGGGAGGGGAAAAACTGTTTTTT. The encoded protein is CASSRTPGGEKLFF.